This TCR beta chain appears in the sequencing data of a study of shared clonotypes between healthy human individuals. The germline gives CDR1 SGHNT, CDR2 YYREEE (reference sequence). The V gene end was trimmed by 0 bases and the J gene end by 3 bases; junction bases not matched to a gene: 5. The CDR3 consists of 15 residues. When replicate PCRs were run on unsorted PBMC, they used 300 ng DNA, about 30,000 T cell genomes. Assay used: immunoSEQ multiplex PCR; TCRdb lists only in-frame clones, some missing. Among nearly 500,000 clones listed, over 65% were seen once. Sample: PBMCs. The TCR originated in a middle-aged woman in good health. Some clones in this sample may be carry-over from other donors' samples. The rearrangement joins TRBV5-4 to TRBJ2-7; 8 bases are shared with TRBD2. CDR3 amino acids: CASSLARAGGYEQYF. The DNA for the CDR3 is TGTGCCAGCAGCTTGGCCCGTGCGGGGGGCTACGAGCAGTACTTC.